The subject of this entry is one T cell receptor beta chain. This record comes from a study of T cell responses to AZD1222 COVID-19 vaccine. This table comes from immunoSEQ multiplex PCR, and its TCRdb copy is limited to in-frame clones, with some not included. The repertoire holds under 150,000 clones, 90% seen once, with 1.5% to 2% in the top ten. V lost 5 bases and J 4 bases, leaving 14 bases between the germline ends. The CDR3 sequence is 14 residues long. Germline-derived CDR1 and CDR2 are KGHSH and LQKENI. The source is an adult who received the AZD1222 COVID-19 vaccine. The chain recombines TRBV18 with TRBJ2-5; a weak D match, TRBD2 (6 bases). Sequences were derived from peripheral blood, sampled 28 days after the second AZD1222 dose. CDR3 region: CASSRDLTGETQYF. The CDR3 nucleotides read TGTGCCAGCTCAAGGGACTTAACCGGAGAGACCCAGTACTTC.